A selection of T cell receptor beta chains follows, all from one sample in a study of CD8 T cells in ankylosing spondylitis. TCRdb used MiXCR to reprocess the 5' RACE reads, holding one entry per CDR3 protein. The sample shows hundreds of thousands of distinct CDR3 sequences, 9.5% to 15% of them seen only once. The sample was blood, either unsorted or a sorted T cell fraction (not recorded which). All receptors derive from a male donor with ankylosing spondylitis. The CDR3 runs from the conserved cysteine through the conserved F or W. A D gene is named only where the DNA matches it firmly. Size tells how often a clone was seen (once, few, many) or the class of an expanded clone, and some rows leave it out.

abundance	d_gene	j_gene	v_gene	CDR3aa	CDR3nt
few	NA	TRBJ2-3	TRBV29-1	CSVVGGNTDTQYF	TGCAGCGTTGTGGGCGGGAACACAGATACGCAGTATTTT
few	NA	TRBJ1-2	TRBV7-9	CASTQDGVQNYGYTF	TGTGCCAGCACCCAAGATGGGGTCCAAAACTATGGCTACACCTTC
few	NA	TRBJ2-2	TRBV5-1	CASSWEGDTGELFF	TGCGCCAGCAGCTGGGAAGGGGACACCGGGGAGCTGTTTTTT
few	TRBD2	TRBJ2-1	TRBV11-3	CASSRSAGGPGNEQFF	TGTGCCAGCAGCAGGTCAGCGGGAGGGCCTGGGAATGAGCAGTTCTTC
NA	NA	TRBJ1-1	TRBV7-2	CASSLAAGVNTEAFF	TGTGCCAGCAGCTTAGCGGCAGGAGTGAACACTGAAGCTTTCTTT
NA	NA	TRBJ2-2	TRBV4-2	CASSQEYDRLTGELFF	TGTGCCAGCAGCCAAGAGTACGACAGACTAACCGGGGAGCTGTTTTTT
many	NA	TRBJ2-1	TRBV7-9	CASSLDGLINEQFF	TGTGCCAGCAGCTTAGATGGCCTCATTAATGAGCAGTTCTTC
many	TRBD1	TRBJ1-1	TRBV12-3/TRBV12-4	CASSPLGQGVNTEAFF	TGTGCCAGCAGCCCCCTGGGACAGGGAGTGAACACTGAAGCTTTCTTT
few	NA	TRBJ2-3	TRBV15	CATSRSYTDTQYF	TGTGCCACCAGCAGGTCATACACAGATACGCAGTATTTT
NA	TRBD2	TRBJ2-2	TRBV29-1	CSARRGGPSTGELFF	TGCAGCGCACGCCGGGGGGGCCCGAGTACCGGGGAGCTGTTTTTT
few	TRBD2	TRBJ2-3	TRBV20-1	CSAGREVGTDTQYF	TGCAGTGCTGGCCGGGAGGTTGGCACAGATACGCAGTATTTT
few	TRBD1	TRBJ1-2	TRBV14	CASSQTGQGAYYGYTF	TGTGCCAGCAGCCAAACCGGACAGGGGGCTTACTATGGCTACACCTTC
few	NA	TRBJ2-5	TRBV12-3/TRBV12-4	CASSLVKKETQYF	TGTGCCAGCAGTTTAGTGAAGAAAGAGACCCAGTACTTC
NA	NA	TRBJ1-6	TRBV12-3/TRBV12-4	CASSPRLSSGTAPLHF	TGTGCCAGCAGTCCCCGACTCTCCTCTGGTACGGCACCCCTCCACTTT
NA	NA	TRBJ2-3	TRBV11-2	CASSLLVFTDTQYF	TGTGCCAGCAGCTTGTTAGTTTTCACAGATACGCAGTATTTT
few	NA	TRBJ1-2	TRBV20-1	CSARPGPNYGYTF	TGCAGTGCTAGACCGGGACCTAACTATGGCTACACCTTC
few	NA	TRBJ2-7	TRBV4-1	CASGKRAGEPYEQYF	TGCGCCAGCGGCAAACGAGCTGGGGAGCCCTACGAGCAGTACTTC
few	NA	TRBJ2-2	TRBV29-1	CSTPDTMNTGELFF	TGCAGCACCCCGGATACTATGAACACCGGGGAGCTGTTTTTT
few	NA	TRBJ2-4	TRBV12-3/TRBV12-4	CASSLGGGDLAKNIQYF	TGTGCCAGCAGTTTAGGAGGTGGGGACCTAGCCAAAAACATTCAGTACTTC
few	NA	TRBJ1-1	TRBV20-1	CSASQPDLNTEAFF	TGCAGTGCTAGCCAGCCGGACCTGAACACTGAAGCTTTCTTT
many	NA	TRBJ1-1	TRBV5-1	CASSFDGQANTEAFF	TGCGCCAGCAGCTTCGATGGACAAGCGAACACTGAAGCTTTCTTT
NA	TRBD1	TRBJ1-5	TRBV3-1	CASSQNGQGESQPQHF	TGTGCCAGCAGCCAAAATGGGCAGGGGGAATCTCAGCCCCAGCATTTT
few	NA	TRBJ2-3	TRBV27	CASSFGQGWADTQYF	TGTGCCAGCAGTTTTGGGCAGGGGTGGGCAGATACGCAGTATTTT
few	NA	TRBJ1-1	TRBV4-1	CASRGLAEAFF	TGCGCCAGCAGAGGGCTGGCTGAAGCTTTCTTT
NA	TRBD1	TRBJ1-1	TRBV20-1	CSARDREGNTEAFF	TGCAGTGCCCGGGACAGGGAGGGGAACACTGAAGCTTTCTTT
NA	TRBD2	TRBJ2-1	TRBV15	CATSRTSGVNEQFF	TGTGCCACCAGCCGAACTAGCGGCGTTAATGAGCAGTTCTTC
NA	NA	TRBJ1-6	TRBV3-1	CASSQTGYTLHF	TGTGCCAGCAGCCAGACAGGCTATACGCTCCACTTT
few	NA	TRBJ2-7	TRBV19	CASSILWDIAEQYF	TGTGCCAGTAGTATACTCTGGGATATTGCCGAGCAGTACTTC
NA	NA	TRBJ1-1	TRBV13	CASSSDLEGTEAFF	TGTGCCAGCAGCTCGGACCTGGAGGGCACTGAAGCTTTCTTT
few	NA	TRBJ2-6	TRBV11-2	CASSLPSRNSGANVLTF	TGTGCCAGCAGCTTACCCTCACGGAACTCTGGGGCCAACGTCCTGACTTTC
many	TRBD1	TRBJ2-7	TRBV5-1	CASSATGQGNYEQYF	TGCGCCAGCAGCGCCACTGGACAGGGAAACTACGAGCAGTACTTC
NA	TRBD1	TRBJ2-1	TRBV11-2	CASSLAYRDRVPFF	TGTGCCAGCAGCTTAGCCTACCGGGACAGGGTGCCGTTCTTC
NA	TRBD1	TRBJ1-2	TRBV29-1	CSVFGTASNYGYTF	TGCAGCGTCTTCGGGACAGCATCTAACTATGGCTACACCTTC
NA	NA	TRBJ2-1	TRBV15	CATSREALARDEQFF	TGTGCCACCAGCAGAGAGGCACTAGCAAGGGATGAGCAGTTCTTC
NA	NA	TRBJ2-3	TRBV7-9	CASSQGPAGTDTQYF	TGTGCCAGCAGCCAGGGACCGGCGGGCACAGATACGCAGTATTTT
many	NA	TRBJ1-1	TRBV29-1	CSVEPGHKNTEAFF	TGCAGCGTTGAGCCGGGACACAAAAACACTGAAGCTTTCTTT
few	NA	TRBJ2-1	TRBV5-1	CASSLDGQAYNEQFF	TGCGCCAGCAGCCTCGACGGGCAGGCCTACAATGAGCAGTTCTTC